The rows below give T cell receptor beta chains drawn from one sample of a study of blood T cells in healthy people across ages. TCRdb ran MiXCR on the 5' RACE reads and lists one entry per CDR3 protein. The repertoire has about 640,000 distinct CDR3 sequences, 58% of them found once; the top ten carry over 35%. The sequencing input was blood. These receptors all stem from a man in his 60s in good health. Each CDR3 is given with its conserved first and last residue. A D gene is named only where the DNA matches it firmly. Some rows have no size entry. The others give once, few or many, or a class for an expanded clone.

CDR3 length: 9
clone size: -
D gene: -
J gene: TRBJ1-2
V gene: TRBV29-1
CDR3 protein: CSVDRGYTF
CDR3 DNA: TGCAGCGTTGACCGTGGCTACACCTTC

CDR3 length: 16
clone size: -
D gene: TRBD2
J gene: TRBJ2-5
V gene: TRBV6-5
CDR3 protein: CASSWGTSGVSETQYF
CDR3 DNA: TGTGCCAGCAGTTGGGGGACTAGCGGGGTTTCGGAGACCCAGTACTTC

CDR3 length: 18
clone size: -
D gene: TRBD2
J gene: TRBJ2-1
V gene: TRBV7-9
CDR3 protein: CASSAGLAGGSRDNEQFF
CDR3 DNA: TGTGCCAGCAGCGCGGGACTAGCGGGAGGTTCTAGGGACAATGAGCAGTTCTTC

CDR3 length: 16
clone size: -
D gene: TRBD2
J gene: TRBJ2-1
V gene: TRBV28
CDR3 protein: CASESGLAGSYNEQFF
CDR3 DNA: TGTGCCAGCGAATCCGGACTAGCGGGATCCTACAATGAGCAGTTCTTC

CDR3 length: 15
clone size: -
D gene: -
J gene: TRBJ1-6
V gene: TRBV5-5
CDR3 protein: CASSTRQDYNSPLHF
CDR3 DNA: TGTGCCAGCAGCACCAGACAGGACTATAATTCACCCCTCCACTTT

CDR3 length: 16
clone size: once
D gene: -
J gene: TRBJ1-2
V gene: TRBV12-3/TRBV12-4
CDR3 protein: CASSFAPLSGLGGYTF
CDR3 DNA: TGTGCCAGCAGTTTTGCCCCCCTATCAGGGCTGGGGGGCTACACCTTC

CDR3 length: 15
clone size: -
D gene: -
J gene: TRBJ2-5
V gene: TRBV9
CDR3 protein: CASSPTRTKGETQYF
CDR3 DNA: TGTGCCAGCAGCCCCACCAGGACAAAGGGAGAGACCCAGTACTTC

CDR3 length: 17
clone size: -
D gene: TRBD1
J gene: TRBJ2-6
V gene: TRBV10-3
CDR3 protein: CAISKTGTDSGANVLTF
CDR3 DNA: TGTGCCATCAGTAAAACCGGGACAGACTCTGGGGCCAACGTCCTGACTTTC

CDR3 length: 15
clone size: once
D gene: TRBD2
J gene: TRBJ2-2
V gene: TRBV7-9
CDR3 protein: CASGLAGGHTGELFF
CDR3 DNA: TGTGCCAGCGGACTAGCGGGGGGGCACACCGGGGAGCTGTTTTTT

CDR3 length: 12
clone size: once
D gene: -
J gene: TRBJ1-2
V gene: TRBV29-1
CDR3 protein: CSVIGQDYGYTF
CDR3 DNA: TGCAGCGTAATCGGACAAGACTATGGCTACACCTTC

CDR3 length: 14
clone size: few
D gene: -
J gene: TRBJ2-7
V gene: TRBV7-2
CDR3 protein: CASSPQTGNYEQYF
CDR3 DNA: TGTGCCAGCAGCCCCCAGACAGGAAACTACGAGCAGTACTTC

CDR3 length: 16
clone size: -
D gene: TRBD1
J gene: TRBJ1-2
V gene: TRBV19
CDR3 protein: CASSPWTGGDYYGYTF
CDR3 DNA: TGTGCCAGTAGTCCCTGGACAGGGGGGGACTACTATGGCTACACCTTC

CDR3 length: 16
clone size: -
D gene: -
J gene: TRBJ2-1
V gene: TRBV5-1
CDR3 protein: CASSLAAADLGNEQFF
CDR3 DNA: TGCGCCAGCAGCTTGGCCGCGGCGGATCTCGGGAATGAGCAGTTCTTC

CDR3 length: 11
clone size: -
D gene: -
J gene: TRBJ2-3
V gene: TRBV6-6
CDR3 protein: CASSGPDTQYF
CDR3 DNA: TGTGCCAGCAGTGGCCCGGATACGCAGTATTTT

CDR3 length: 11
clone size: few
D gene: -
J gene: TRBJ2-1
V gene: TRBV7-2
CDR3 protein: CASSNRNEQFF
CDR3 DNA: TGTGCCAGCAGCAATAGGAATGAGCAGTTCTTC

CDR3 length: 19
clone size: -
D gene: TRBD2
J gene: TRBJ2-6
V gene: TRBV4-2
CDR3 protein: CASSQGLAGGQTGANVLTF
CDR3 DNA: TGTGCCAGCAGCCAAGGATTAGCGGGGGGGCAGACTGGGGCCAACGTCCTGACTTTC

CDR3 length: 15
clone size: -
D gene: TRBD2
J gene: TRBJ2-1
V gene: TRBV18
CDR3 protein: CASSPATSGANEQFF
CDR3 DNA: TGTGCCAGCTCACCGGCGACTAGCGGGGCCAATGAGCAGTTCTTC

CDR3 length: 12
clone size: once
D gene: -
J gene: TRBJ1-2
V gene: TRBV2
CDR3 protein: CASSDQGRSYTF
CDR3 DNA: TGTGCCAGCAGTGATCAGGGGAGGAGCTACACCTTC

CDR3 length: 20
clone size: -
D gene: TRBD1
J gene: TRBJ2-6
V gene: TRBV4-1
CDR3 protein: CASSTEPEGQGLSGANVLTF
CDR3 DNA: TGCGCCAGCAGTACCGAACCCGAAGGACAGGGACTCTCTGGGGCCAACGTCCTGACTTTC

CDR3 length: 15
clone size: -
D gene: -
J gene: TRBJ2-3
V gene: TRBV5-1
CDR3 protein: CASSSGPPSTDTQYF
CDR3 DNA: TGCGCCAGCAGCTCCGGCCCACCATCCACAGATACGCAGTATTTT

CDR3 length: 15
clone size: -
D gene: TRBD1
J gene: TRBJ2-5
V gene: TRBV20-1
CDR3 protein: CSASHLDRGQETQYF
CDR3 DNA: TGCAGTGCTTCCCACCTGGACAGGGGGCAGGAGACCCAGTACTTC

CDR3 length: 12
clone size: -
D gene: -
J gene: TRBJ2-5
V gene: TRBV7-2
CDR3 protein: CASSPVWETQYF
CDR3 DNA: TGTGCCAGCAGCCCCGTCTGGGAGACCCAGTACTTC

CDR3 length: 15
clone size: -
D gene: -
J gene: TRBJ1-1
V gene: TRBV14
CDR3 protein: CASSQFGTANTEAFF
CDR3 DNA: TGTGCCAGCAGCCAATTCGGGACGGCGAACACTGAAGCTTTCTTT

CDR3 length: 13
clone size: few
D gene: -
J gene: TRBJ2-7
V gene: TRBV20-1
CDR3 protein: CSAQGQGSYEQYF
CDR3 DNA: TGCAGTGCCCAGGGGCAGGGATCATACGAGCAGTACTTC

CDR3 length: 15
clone size: -
D gene: TRBD1
J gene: TRBJ2-7
V gene: TRBV7-2
CDR3 protein: CASSLDRGSTYEQYF
CDR3 DNA: TGTGCCAGCAGCTTAGACAGGGGGAGCACCTACGAGCAGTACTTC

CDR3 length: 13
clone size: -
D gene: -
J gene: TRBJ2-5
V gene: TRBV6-1
CDR3 protein: CASSVGTKETQYF
CDR3 DNA: TGTGCCAGCAGTGTCGGGACCAAAGAGACCCAGTACTTC

CDR3 length: 12
clone size: -
D gene: -
J gene: TRBJ2-3
V gene: TRBV15
CDR3 protein: CATRGDTDTQYF
CDR3 DNA: TGTGCCACCAGAGGGGACACGGATACGCAGTATTTT

CDR3 length: 14
clone size: -
D gene: -
J gene: TRBJ1-3
V gene: TRBV5-1
CDR3 protein: CASSALQGGSTIYF
CDR3 DNA: TGCGCCAGCAGCGCCCTACAGGGTGGAAGCACCATATATTTT

CDR3 length: 13
clone size: -
D gene: -
J gene: TRBJ2-1
V gene: TRBV7-9
CDR3 protein: CASSPRSEIRQFF
CDR3 DNA: TGTGCCAGCAGCCCCCGGTCCGAGATCCGGCAGTTCTTC

CDR3 length: 15
clone size: -
D gene: TRBD1
J gene: TRBJ1-1
V gene: TRBV20-1
CDR3 protein: CSATGTGGYDTEAFF
CDR3 DNA: TGCAGTGCTACTGGGACAGGTGGATATGACACTGAAGCTTTCTTT

CDR3 length: 14
clone size: -
D gene: -
J gene: TRBJ1-2
V gene: TRBV12-3/TRBV12-4
CDR3 protein: CASSSGRADYGYTF
CDR3 DNA: TGTGCCAGCAGTTCGGGCAGGGCCGACTATGGCTACACCTTC

CDR3 length: 14
clone size: -
D gene: -
J gene: TRBJ1-2
V gene: TRBV19
CDR3 protein: CASSMAGPVYGYTF
CDR3 DNA: TGTGCCAGTAGTATGGCGGGACCGGTCTATGGCTACACCTTC

CDR3 length: 13
clone size: few
D gene: -
J gene: TRBJ1-2
V gene: TRBV10-3
CDR3 protein: CAITPQQGYGYTF
CDR3 DNA: TGTGCCATCACTCCTCAGCAGGGGTATGGCTACACCTTC